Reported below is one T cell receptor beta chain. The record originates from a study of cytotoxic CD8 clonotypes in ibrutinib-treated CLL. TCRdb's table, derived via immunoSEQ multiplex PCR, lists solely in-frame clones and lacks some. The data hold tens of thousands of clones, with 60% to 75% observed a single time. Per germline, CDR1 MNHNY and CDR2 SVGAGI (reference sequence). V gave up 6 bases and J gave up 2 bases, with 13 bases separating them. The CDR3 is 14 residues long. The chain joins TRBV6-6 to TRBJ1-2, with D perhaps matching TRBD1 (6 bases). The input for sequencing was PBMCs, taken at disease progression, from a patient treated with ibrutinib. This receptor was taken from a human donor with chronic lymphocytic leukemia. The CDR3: CASSRRGGNYGYTF. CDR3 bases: TGTGCCAGCAGCCGCAGGGGAGGGAACTATGGCTACACCTTC.